Given below is one T cell receptor (beta chain) in context. Its antigen is currently not known. Base qualities are not recorded, but no much larger clone differs from it by a single base. The data were taken from a study of shared clonotypes between healthy human individuals (TCRdb year 2020). Context from the whole study: Three men and a couple of women, aged 18 to 49 years, made up the cohort. For each donor, CD4 naive and CD4 memory were each run on three plates, CD8 naive on two plates, and CD8 memory on one plate. To estimate repertoire size and how much clonotypes are shared between individuals, the study performed deep sequencing of blood TCR repertoires from about 5 healthy adults. Libraries were prepared and TCR repertoires were sequenced by different laboratories using diverse techniques, in order to increase sequencing depth and limit assay-specific biases. Per donor, leukapheresis produced somewhere between about 0.8 and 9 billion PBMCs.

Using the deep immunoSEQ assay, multiplex PCR amplified TCR CDR3 regions from genomic DNA. Extracted genomic DNA from each cell subset was distributed evenly across all wells of several immunoSEQ 96-well plates, and each plate was treated as a replicate. For sorted subsets, approximately 190 ng genomic DNA, equal to tens of thousands of T cell genomes, was loaded into each replicate PCR. Purified libraries were quantified with a Qubit 3.0 fluorometer, sized on a Bioanalyzer 2100, and re-quantified with the KAPA Library Quantification kit. A separate single-read 150-cycle Illumina NextSeq 550 flow cell was used to sequence each immunoSEQ 96-well plate. The original pipeline was this. Because the immunoSEQ output included only junctional sequences and no quality scores, the filtering could not be the same as the filtering used for full-length reads. Sequences were annotated with PyIR, a Python wrapper for IgBLAST v1.9, and V/J genes and CDR3 were assigned using IMGT germline references. Reads were filtered out if the reads had weak V/J assignments (E-value above 1e-6), no CDR3, stop codons, out-of-frame junctions, or ambiguous translated residues. V3J clonotypes were defined by identical inferred V gene, J gene, and CDR3 amino acid sequence. Percentage overlap between repertoires was calculated by dividing the number of shared unique clonotypes by the size of the smaller repertoire. Richness of each repertoire was evaluated using RTK rarefaction, the Chao1 estimator, and Recon v2.1 estimates of unobserved clonotypes. OLGA was used to compute generation probabilities for all TCRbeta clonotypes that the gDNA method yielded from a handful of donors. Held by TCRdb, this immuneACCESS table contains in-frame sequences only and omits some clones. Under half of the omission traces to an unresolved V gene where checked; the cause of the rest is unknown. V and J calls and clone size come straight from that table; D and trimming were deduced from the DNA. The sample data list over a million clones, and less than 99% of these were observed just once. The biggest ten clones account for roughly 0.36% of the sample.

Study-wide findings and limitations: Sampling was restricted to blood, and TCR repertoires in tissue are likely to differ from TCR repertoires in blood. Compared with non-shared clonotypes, clonotypes shared by all four sorted-subset donors had higher generation probabilities. Naive subsets generally had larger estimated clonotype richness than memory subsets. The small number of donors limited the genetic and exposure-history diversity represented. Based on pairwise subsampling, the degree of clonotype sharing among donors was expected to be affected by sequencing depth. When a few donors were compared, the shared fraction of clonotypes was around 4.6% for naive CD4, around 3.5% for naive CD8, roughly 2.3% for memory CD4, and less than 0.5% for memory CD8. Rarefaction of sorted-subset datasets indicated incomplete sequencing despite the large sequencing depth.

The donors were healthy, HIV-negative adults who had no recently reported acute infections or vaccinations. All donors were Caucasian adults living in Nashville, Tennessee, USA. CD4+ T cells were enriched through magnetic negative selection, after which naive cells were positively selected on CD45RA and the remaining negative fraction served as the memory subset. Blood was obtained by leukapheresis, after which PBMCs were separated by Ficoll-Histopaque density gradient centrifugation and cryopreserved in liquid nitrogen vapor phase. Analytical flow cytometry was used to check the purity and quantity of every magnetically sorted T cell population. Genomic DNA was isolated from every sorted fraction and measured by UV absorbance on a Nanodrop 2000c. Via the germline V gene, CDR1 is SGDLS and CDR2 YYNGEE. The CDR3 covers 15 residues, taking in both the cysteine and the phenylalanine. The retained sequence is limited to the CDR3, 45 bases, with the frame set at the first base. V is pared back by 4 bases and J by 0 bases, with 10 bases lying between the germline termini.

This chain is built from TRBV9 and TRBJ2-2, with no reliable assignment of the D segment. Sample: naive CD4+ T cells sorted from blood. Interpreted using the paper, the cell subset or site label stands for: CD45RA+ positively selected. The receptor was isolated from a man aged 30 to 45 in good health. The CDR3 is CASSQMVSNTGELFF. Here is the DNA: TGTGCCAGCAGCCAGATGGTTTCGAACACCGGGGAGCTGTTTTTT.